These 32 T cell receptor beta chains came from one sample sequenced in a study of circulating and synovial CD4+ cells in juvenile arthritis. Assay used: immunoSEQ multiplex PCR; TCRdb lists only in-frame clones, some missing. Among about 34,000 clones, about 95% were seen once, and the ten largest hold less than 0.2%. The sequencing input was CD4+ T cells from blood. The receptors originated from a human donor with juvenile idiopathic arthritis.

The chain links TRBV27 to TRBJ2-1; TRBD2 matches at 7 bases. V lost 3 bases to trimming and J lost 4 bases; unmatched junction nucleotides: 3. From germline, CDR1 is MNHEY and CDR2 SMNVEV (reference sequence). The length of the CDR3 is 14 residues. CDR3 in amino acids: CASSLAGEYNEQFF. CDR3 bases: TGTGCCAGCAGTTTGGCGGGAGAGTACAATGAGCAGTTCTTC.

The CDR3 DNA is TGTGCCAGCAGCGGAGATTTGAGCGGAGTCTCCTACAATGAGCAGTTCTTC. Translation gives CASSGDLSGVSYNEQFF. The chain recombines TRBV13 with TRBJ2-1; a weak D match, TRBD2 (5 bases). Trimming stripped 5 bases from V and 0 bases from J, with 17 bases between. The CDR3 is 17 amino acids. Germline CDR1 and CDR2: PRHDT and FYEKMQ (reference sequence). The whole variable domain, remainder taken from reference TRBV13 and TRBJ2-1, is AAGVIQSPRHLIKEKRETATLKCYPIPRHDTVYWYQQGPGQDPQFLISFYEKMQSDKGSIPDRFSAQQFSDYHSELNMSSLELGDSALYFCASSGDLSGVSYNEQFFGPGTRLTVL.

The chain joins TRBV19 to TRBJ2-3; TRBD2 matches at 7 bases. CDR3 length: 15 residues. Germline CDR1 reads LNHDA; CDR2 reads SQIVND (reference sequence). J was trimmed by 1 base and V by 4 bases; bases with no gene match: 5. CDR3 loop: CASSTTGLRTDTQYF. The CDR3 DNA sequence: TGTGCCAGTAGTACGACGGGACTACGCACAGATACGCAGTATTTT. The variable domain in full, completed from reference TRBV19 and TRBJ2-3, reads DGGITQSPKYLFRKEGQNVTLSCEQNLNHDAMYWYRQDPGQGLRLIYYSQIVNDFQKGDIAEGYSVSREKKESFPLTVTSAQKNPTAFYLCASSTTGLRTDTQYFGPGTRLTVL.

V gene TRBV11-3 combines with J gene TRBJ2-1; TRBD2 might be the D (5 bases). V dropped 0 bases and J dropped 7 bases, with 13 bases sitting between them. The CDR3 sequence is 15 residues long. CDR1 is SGHNT and CDR2 is YENEEA in the germline V gene. The CDR3 reads CASSLDRFSGNEQFF. The DNA of the CDR3 is TGTGCCAGCAGCTTAGATCGTTTCAGCGGAAATGAGCAGTTCTTC.

The chain has TRBV9 and TRBJ2-5, with TRBD2 identical over 11 bases. The V gene's germline CDR1 is SGDLS and CDR2 YYNGEE. After removal of 3 bases from V and 2 bases from J, the junction contained 9 bases not matched to a gene. This CDR3 has 17 residues. The CDR3 is CASSAPSSGGFQETQYF. In nucleotides, the CDR3 is TGTGCCAGCAGCGCACCTTCTAGCGGGGGGTTTCAAGAGACCCAGTACTTC.

DNA of the CDR3: TGCGCCAGCAGCCAAGATAACAGGGGAGACACTGAAGCTTTCTTT. Translated, it gives CASSQDNRGDTEAFF. The chain recombines TRBV4-1 with TRBJ1-1, with 7 bases that match TRBD1. The germline V gene encodes CDR1 MGHRA and CDR2 YSYEKL. CDR3 length: 15 residues. With V trimmed by 0 bases and J by 3 bases, 4 bases remained unmatched.

The CDR3, as DNA: TGTGCCAGCAGCTTAGCGGGGATGGGGCATGAAAAACTGTTTTTT. Amino acid sequence: CASSLAGMGHEKLFF. The chain uses TRBV7-8 and TRBJ1-4, with D possibly being TRBD1 (5 bases). This CDR3 is built from 15 residues. CDR1 is SGHVS, CDR2 FQNEAQ, per germline. With 0 bases removed from V and 6 bases from J, the gap between germline ends came to 11 bases.

This clone came up once. The V gene is TRBV7-2, the J gene TRBJ2-7, with 8 bases lining up with TRBD1. Trimming removed 4 bases from V and 2 bases from J; junction bases left unmatched: 4. Germline CDR1 is SGHTA and CDR2 is FQGNSA. The CDR3 contains 14 residues. The CDR3: CASSWGQVAYEQYF. For the CDR3, the DNA is TGTGCCAGCAGCTGGGGACAGGTTGCCTACGAGCAGTACTTC.

This clone was seen just once. This chain connects TRBV7-6 to TRBJ2-1, with 8 positions matching TRBD1. The J segment lost 9 bases and the V segment lost 5 bases, leaving 9 bases of the junction unmatched. The germline gives CDR1 SGHVS, CDR2 FNYEAQ. This CDR3 contains 14 residues. This CDR3 reads CASSPRQGRSEQFF. The CDR3, as DNA: TGTGCCAGCAGCCCGAGACAGGGGCGGAGTGAGCAGTTCTTC.

The chain links TRBV5-1 to TRBJ2-7, with D tentatively TRBD2 (6 bases). The ends were cut back, 4 bases at V and 5 bases at J, with 22 bases in the middle. The CDR3 has 16 amino acids. The germline gives CDR1 SGHRS, CDR2 YFSETQ. CDR3 residues: CASSTTRGPGVHEQYF. The DNA for the CDR3 is TGCGCCAGCAGCACCACCCGGGGTCCGGGAGTCCACGAGCAGTACTTC. Full variable domain (outside the CDR3, taken from reference TRBV5-1 and TRBJ2-7): KAGVTQTPRYLIKTRGQQVTLSCSPISGHRSVSWYQQTPGQGLQFLFEYFSETQRNKGNFPGRFSGRQFSNSRSEMNVSTLELGDSALYLCASSTTRGPGVHEQYFGPGTRLTVT.

The chain carries TRBV5-1 and TRBJ1-2; D is unclear. This CDR3 spans 13 amino acids. Trimming removed 4 bases at V and 4 bases at J, with 11 bases between. Germline V CDR1 and CDR2: SGHRS, YFSETQ. CDR3 loop: CASSPAVGYGYTF. The CDR3 coding sequence is TGCGCCAGCAGCCCCGCGGTAGGCTATGGCTACACCTTC.

The CDR3 loop reads CASSPAEWRSYEQYF. CDR3 DNA sequence: TGTGCCAGCAGCCCCGCGGAGTGGCGGTCCTACGAGCAGTACTTC. This chain links TRBV7-9 with TRBJ2-7; no firm D call. V was trimmed by 5 bases and J by 1 base, leaving 15 bases between them. CDR1 is SEHNR, CDR2 FQNEAQ, per germline (reference sequence). The CDR3 contains 15 residues.

The CDR3 reads CASSQGPGQRGGYTF. The DNA for the CDR3 is TGCGCCAGCAGCCAAGGTCCGGGCCAAAGGGGTGGCTACACCTTC. The chain couples TRBV4-1 to TRBJ1-2, with D tentatively TRBD1 (5 bases). CDR3 size: 15 residues. The germline gives CDR1 MGHRA, CDR2 YSYEKL. Trimming took off 1 base at V and 7 bases at J, with 16 bases between the two ends.

The genes are TRBV7-9 and TRBJ2-7; 8 bases agree with TRBD1. The J segment lost 2 bases and the V segment lost 4 bases, leaving 7 bases of the junction unmatched. The germline CDR1 and CDR2 sequences are SEHNR and FQNEAQ (reference sequence). This CDR3 is 15 amino acids long. As DNA, the CDR3 is TGTGCCAGCAGCTGGCAGGGACAGGCACCCTACGAGCAGTACTTC. Translated: CASSWQGQAPYEQYF.

The chain is built from TRBV19 and TRBJ1-2; possibly TRBD1 for D (5 bases). Germline V gene lookup returns CDR1 LNHDA and CDR2 SQIVND (reference sequence). This CDR3 has 13 amino acids. Trimming cost V 5 bases and J 2 bases, with 9 bases left between them. The CDR3 DNA follows: TGTGCCAGTAGTCTCGGACAAAACTATGGCTACACCTTC. Protein sequence: CASSLGQNYGYTF.

This rearrangement joins TRBV5-1 to TRBJ1-1, with 8 bases lining up with TRBD1. CDR1 is SGHRS, CDR2 YFSETQ, per germline. V lost 1 base and J lost 4; bases outside the gene matches: 0. CDR3 length: 13 amino acids. In DNA form, the CDR3 reads TGCGCCAGCAGCTTGACAGGGGGCACTGAAGCTTTCTTT. This translates into CASSLTGGTEAFF.

The chain uses TRBV18 and TRBJ1-2; possible D gene TRBD1, 5 bases. Germline assignment: CDR1 KGHSH and CDR2 LQKENI. The CDR3 extends over 16 amino acids. The ends were cut back, 3 bases at V and 2 bases at J, with 16 bases in the middle. The CDR3 DNA follows: TGTGCCAGCTCACCCCAGGGTAGCGGCGCGAACTATGGCTACACCTTC. This gives the protein CASSPQGSGANYGYTF.

V usage is TRBV9 and J usage is TRBJ2-2; 7 positions match TRBD1. Germline values: CDR1 SGDLS, CDR2 YYNGEE. The CDR3 spans 15 residues. V shed 3 bases and J 5 bases; nucleotides not matched to a gene: 7. DNA for the CDR3: TGTGCCAGCAGCGCGCAGGGGGAAAAAACCGGGGAGCTGTTTTTT. Amino acids: CASSAQGEKTGELFF.

On this clone itself: The same CDR3 is also encoded by other DNA sequences in this sample. The chain recombines TRBV30 with TRBJ1-1; TRBD1 is a possible D gene (6 bases). The V end lost 0 bases, the J end lost 4 bases, and 12 bases lay between the germline ends. Germline loops: CDR1 GTSNPN, CDR2 SVGIG (reference sequence). This CDR3 comprises 14 residues. CDR3 bases: TGTGCCTGGAGTGTAGGGGGGGTAGGCACTGAAGCTTTCTTT. It translates to CAWSVGGVGTEAFF. Using reference TRBV30 and TRBJ1-1 for the parts outside the CDR3, the full variable domain is SQTIHQWPATLVQPVGSPLSLECTVEGTSNPNLYWYRQAAGRGLQLLFYSVGIGQISSEVPQNLSASRPQDRQFILSSKKLLLSDSGFYLCAWSVGGVGTEAFFGQGTRLTVV.

The chain couples TRBV5-4 to TRBJ1-3, with D perhaps TRBD1 (5 bases). Germline V CDR1 and CDR2: SGHNT, YYREEE (reference sequence). The CDR3 covers 15 residues. V was clipped by 0 bases and J by 4 bases, with 11 bases between them. CDR3 DNA: TGTGCCAGCAGCTTGGCGGGGACTGGGGGAAACACCATATATTTT. Its translation is CASSLAGTGGNTIYF. Drawing the rest from reference TRBV5-4 and TRBJ1-3, the complete variable domain is ETGVTQSPTHLIKTRGQQVTLRCSSQSGHNTVSWYQQALGQGPQFIFQYYREEENGRGNFPPRFSGLQFPNYSSELNVNALELDDSALYLCASSLAGTGGNTIYFGEGSWLTVV.

This clone was seen only once. The rearrangement joins TRBV5-6 to TRBJ1-2; D is perhaps TRBD1 (6 bases). CDR1 and CDR2 from the germline V gene are SGHDT and YYEEEE. The CDR3 extends over 13 amino acids. V lost 0 bases and J lost 4, with 7 bases in between. DNA for the CDR3: TGTGCCAGCAGCTTGGGCAGGGGCTATGGCTACACCTTC. It codes for CASSLGRGYGYTF. The entire variable domain, with the rest obtained from reference TRBV5-6 and TRBJ1-2, is as follows: DAGVTQSPTHLIKTRGQQVTLRCSPKSGHDTVSWYQQALGQGPQFIFQYYEEEERQRGNFPDRFSGHQFPNYSSELNVNALLLGDSALYLCASSLGRGYGYTFGSGTRLTVV.

The chain links TRBV27 to TRBJ2-5, with D maybe TRBD1 (6 bases). This CDR3 is built from 16 residues. Trimming took 5 bases from V and 5 from J, leaving 21 bases between them. Germline V gives CDR1 MNHEY, CDR2 SMNVEV (reference sequence). The CDR3 DNA reads as TGTGCCAGCAGTCGACTACAGGGATTCGTGGGGGAGACCCAGTACTTC. Translating it yields CASSRLQGFVGETQYF.

This sequence joins TRBV5-1 and TRBJ1-1; tentative D call: TRBD1 (6 bases). V gave up 5 bases and J gave up 3 bases, with 17 bases separating them. The V gene's germline CDR1 is SGHRS and CDR2 YFSETQ. The CDR3 is 15 residues long. CDR3 protein: CASSGYGKGDTEAFF. Written as DNA, the CDR3 is TGCGCCAGCAGTGGGTACGGGAAGGGGGACACTGAAGCTTTCTTT.

The chain couples TRBV30 to TRBJ1-1, with D possibly matching TRBD1 (5 bases). Trimming removed 1 base at V and 2 bases at J, with 8 bases between. The CDR3 length is 13 residues. CDR1 and CDR2 (germline): GTSNPN, SVGIG (reference sequence). The CDR3, as DNA: TGTGCCTGGAGTGCTGGACATAACACTGAAGCTTTCTTT. This sequence encodes CAWSAGHNTEAFF.

The chain couples TRBV6-4 to TRBJ1-1, with 9 bases matching TRBD1. Trimming at V came to 6 bases and at J to 0 bases, leaving 2 bases not matched to a gene. CDR1 and CDR2 from the germline V gene are MRHNA and SNTAGT. The CDR3 runs 14 residues. CDR3 residues: CASSRTGVNTEAFF. CDR3 DNA: TGTGCCAGCAGCCGGACAGGGGTGAACACTGAAGCTTTCTTT.

Regarding this clone: One end of the junction is discordant with germline, which a read error may explain. The gene calls are TRBV10-1 and TRBJ2-7; the match to TRBD2 covers 11 bases. The CDR3 extends over 14 amino acids. Per the germline V gene, CDR1 is WNHNN and CDR2 is SYGVQD (reference sequence). CDR3 protein: CTSSPTSGRSEQYF. CDR3 nucleotides: TGCACCAGCAGCCCAACTAGCGGGAGATCTGAGCAGTACTTC.

This clone was counted only a few times. The chain is built from TRBV27 and TRBJ1-3, with 7 bases fitting TRBD1. The CDR3 spans 15 residues. Germline loops: CDR1 MNHEY, CDR2 SMNVEV (reference sequence). V shed 5 bases and J 3 bases; nucleotides not matched to a gene: 7. The CDR3: CASSQRGLVGNTIYF. CDR3 coding DNA: TGTGCCAGCAGTCAAAGGGGGCTTGTTGGAAACACCATATATTTT.

The chain combines TRBV7-3 with TRBJ1-2; possibly TRBD1 for D (6 bases). Germline V CDR1 and CDR2: SGHTA, FQGTGA. CDR3 length: 17 amino acids. With 5 bases removed from V and 0 bases from J, the gap between germline ends came to 19 bases. The CDR3 DNA follows: TGTGCCAGCAGCCTCACGGGGGGCCAGTCTACTAACTATGGCTACACCTTC. This sequence encodes CASSLTGGQSTNYGYTF.

V usage is TRBV15 and J usage is TRBJ1-2; 9 nucleotides line up with TRBD1. Germline V gene lookup returns CDR1 LNHNV and CDR2 YYDKDF (reference sequence). Germline trimming cut 6 bases from V and 1 base from J; bases unmatched to any gene: 6. This CDR3 has 15 residues. The CDR3 here is CATRNSGQGNYGYTF. CDR3 in DNA: TGTGCCACCAGGAACTCGGGACAGGGTAACTATGGCTACACCTTC.

The chain links TRBV19 to TRBJ1-2; D gene uncertain. Germline V gives CDR1 LNHDA, CDR2 SQIVND (reference sequence). The length of the CDR3 is 14 residues. The V end was cut by 4 bases, the J end by 6 bases, with 15 bases between. The CDR3 loop reads CASSTPWRSDGYTF. CDR3 DNA: TGTGCCAGTAGTACCCCCTGGAGGTCGGATGGCTACACCTTC.

This clone was seen only a few times. The V and J genes are TRBV6-1 and TRBJ1-1, with D unclear. The germline V gene has CDR1 MNHNS and CDR2 SASEGT. Trimming took 2 bases from V and 3 from J, leaving 7 bases between them. The CDR3 runs 13 residues. CDR3 protein: CASSERRDTEAFF. As DNA, the CDR3 is TGTGCCAGCAGTGAACGGAGGGACACTGAAGCTTTCTTT.

DNA for the CDR3: TGCGCCAGCAGCTCCGGGCCGGGACTAGACACAGATACGCAGTATTTT. It is translated as CASSSGPGLDTDTQYF. The V gene is TRBV5-1, the J gene TRBJ2-3; 8 nucleotides match TRBD2. Losses at the gene ends were 3 bases for V and 2 bases for J; bases not matched to a gene: 8. The CDR3 covers 16 residues. CDR1 is SGHRS and CDR2 is YFSETQ in the germline V gene.